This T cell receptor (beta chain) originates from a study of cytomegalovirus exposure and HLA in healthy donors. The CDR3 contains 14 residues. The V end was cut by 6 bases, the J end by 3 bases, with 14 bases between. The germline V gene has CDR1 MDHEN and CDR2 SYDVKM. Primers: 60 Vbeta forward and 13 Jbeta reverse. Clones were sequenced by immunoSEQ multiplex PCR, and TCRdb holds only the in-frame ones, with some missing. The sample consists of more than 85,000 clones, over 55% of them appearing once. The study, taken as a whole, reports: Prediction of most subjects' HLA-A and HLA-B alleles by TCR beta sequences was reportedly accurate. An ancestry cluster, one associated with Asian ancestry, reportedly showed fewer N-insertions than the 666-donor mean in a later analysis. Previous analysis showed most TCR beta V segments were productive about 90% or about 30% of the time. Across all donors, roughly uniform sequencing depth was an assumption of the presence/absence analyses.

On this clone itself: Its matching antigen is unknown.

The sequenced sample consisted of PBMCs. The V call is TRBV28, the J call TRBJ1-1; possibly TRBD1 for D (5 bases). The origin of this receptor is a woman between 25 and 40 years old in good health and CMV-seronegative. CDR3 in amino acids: CASRPRVKDTEAFF. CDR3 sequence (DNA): TGTGCCAGCAGGCCCAGGGTAAAGGACACTGAAGCTTTCTTT.